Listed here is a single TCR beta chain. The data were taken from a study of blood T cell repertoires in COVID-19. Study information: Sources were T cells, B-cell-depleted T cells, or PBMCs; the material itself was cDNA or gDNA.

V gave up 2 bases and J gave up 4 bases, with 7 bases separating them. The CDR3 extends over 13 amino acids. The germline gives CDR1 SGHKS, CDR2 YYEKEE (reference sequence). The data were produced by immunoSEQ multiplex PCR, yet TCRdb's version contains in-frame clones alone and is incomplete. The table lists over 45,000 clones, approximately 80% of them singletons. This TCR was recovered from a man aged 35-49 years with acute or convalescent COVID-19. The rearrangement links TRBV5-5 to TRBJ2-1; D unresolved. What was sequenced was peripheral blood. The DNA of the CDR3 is TGTGCCAGCAGCTTTCAGGCTTACAATGAGCAGTTCTTC. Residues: CASSFQAYNEQFF.